This T cell receptor beta chain was recovered during a study of Ad26.COV2.S vaccination and SARS-CoV-2 variants. Study-wide context: In the study, Ad26.COV2.S was injected intramuscularly once, or twice 56 days apart. Study-wide results and caveats: Spike-specific TCR breadth was greater after Ad26.COV2.S than placebo.

Note on this clone: Its antigen is undetermined.

This CDR3 is 15 amino acids long. V dropped 2 bases and J dropped 4 bases, with 12 bases sitting between them. The germline V gene encodes CDR1 MNHNY and CDR2 SVGAGI (reference sequence). Here immunoSEQ multiplex PCR was the method, and the copy in TCRdb shows in-frame clones only, minus some. The sample records about 350,000 clones, 88% being singletons. The treatment here: about 20 received Ad26.COV2.S at low or high dose, single or two shots; about five received placebo; per-sample allocation not given. Specimen acquisition occurred on day 63 following the initial vaccine or placebo injection. The V and J genes are TRBV6-6 and TRBJ1-5, with a possible D match to TRBD1 (6 bases). The sequence derives from a person aged 18 to 59 who received the Ad26.COV2.S COVID-19 vaccine or a placebo. Source: peripheral blood, taken in a trial of Ad26.COV2.S vaccine versus placebo. The DNA for the CDR3 is TGTGCCAGCAGTTACGAGGGGGGAACGAATCAGCCCCAGCATTTT. Amino acids: CASSYEGGTNQPQHF.